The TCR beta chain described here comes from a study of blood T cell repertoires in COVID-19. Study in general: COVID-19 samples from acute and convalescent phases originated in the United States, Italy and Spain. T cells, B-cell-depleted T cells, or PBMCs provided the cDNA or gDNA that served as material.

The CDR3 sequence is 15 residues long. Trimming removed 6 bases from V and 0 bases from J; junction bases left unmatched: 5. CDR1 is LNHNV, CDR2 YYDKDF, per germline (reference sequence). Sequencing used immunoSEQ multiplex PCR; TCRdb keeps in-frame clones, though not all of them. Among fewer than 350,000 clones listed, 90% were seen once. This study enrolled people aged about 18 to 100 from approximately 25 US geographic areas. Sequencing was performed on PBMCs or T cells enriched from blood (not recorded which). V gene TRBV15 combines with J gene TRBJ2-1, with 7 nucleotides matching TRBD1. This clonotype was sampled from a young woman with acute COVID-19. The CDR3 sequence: CATRDRTDSYNEQFF. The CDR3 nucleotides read TGTGCCACCAGGGACAGGACCGACTCCTACAATGAGCAGTTCTTC.